One and the same sample provided the 2 T cell receptor beta chains below, sequenced in a study of CD8 T cells in ankylosing spondylitis. Each CDR3 protein gets one entry after TCRdb re-called the 5' RACE reads with MiXCR. The repertoire consists of some 140,000 distinct CDR3 sequences, with 7% to 9% occurring once and the leading ten covering 7.3%. The sequencing input was synovial fluid, either unsorted or a sorted T cell fraction (not recorded which). The receptors were sampled from a male donor with ankylosing spondylitis.

This clonotype has a handful of counts. The CDR3 region is CASSPSGRDSNQPQHF. Here the CDR3 DNA reads TGTGCCAGCAGCCCCTCCGGGCGTGATAGCAATCAGCCCCAGCATTTT. The chain uses TRBV28 and TRBJ1-5; D not certain. Germline V CDR1 and CDR2: MDHEN, SYDVKM. CDR3 length equals 16 residues. With 6 bases removed from V and 0 bases from J, the gap between germline ends came to 15 bases. Combining the CDR3 with reference TRBV28 and TRBJ1-5 gives the whole variable domain DVKVTQSSRYLVKRTGEKVFLECVQDMDHENMFWYRQDPGLGLRLIYFSYDVKMKEKGDIPEGYSVSREKKERFSLILESASTNQTSMYLCASSPSGRDSNQPQHFGDGTRLSIL.

The genes are TRBV28 and TRBJ2-1, with 9 bases aligning to TRBD1. Germline values: CDR1 MDHEN, CDR2 SYDVKM. This CDR3 region has 16 residues. V shed 3 bases, J shed 8 bases, and the junction held 11 bases outside the gene matches. The CDR3 coding sequence is TGTGCCAGCAGTTTCAGGCCGGGACAGGGCGGGGATGAGCAGTTCTTC. This gives the protein CASSFRPGQGGDEQFF.